A selection of T cell receptor beta chains follows, all from one sample in a study of T cell responses to AZD1222 COVID-19 vaccine. Profiling relied on immunoSEQ multiplex PCR, and the TCRdb table lists in-frame clones only, not all of them. The profile shows roughly 180,000 clones, around nine tenths of them singletons. The source was peripheral blood, collected on day 0 of AZD1222 vaccination. These receptors all come from an adult in good health. The CDR3 runs from the conserved cysteine through the conserved F or W. D genes are given only for firm matches. Size is stated for part of the rows, as once, few or many counts, or as a class when the clone is expanded.

D gene	clone size	V gene	J gene	CDR3 protein	CDR3 DNA
NA	NA	TRBV24-1	TRBJ1-4	CATSGQDSTNEKLFF	TGTGCCACCAGTGGCCAGGACTCAACTAATGAAAAACTGTTTTTT
TRBD1	NA	TRBV11-2	TRBJ1-1	CASSLGQGLNTEAFF	TGTGCCAGCAGCTTAGGACAGGGATTAAACACTGAAGCTTTCTTT
NA	NA	TRBV18	TRBJ1-1	CASSGDRIVAFF	TGTGCCAGCTCAGGGGACCGTATTGTAGCTTTCTTT
TRBD1	NA	TRBV29-1	TRBJ2-2	CSVHSSGGYTGELFF	TGCAGCGTTCATTCCTCAGGGGGCTACACCGGGGAGCTGTTTTTT
NA	NA	TRBV7-2	TRBJ2-5	CASSSSGLRETQYF	TGTGCCAGCAGCTCCTCGGGACTCAGAGAGACCCAGTACTTC
TRBD2	NA	TRBV11-2	TRBJ2-1	CASSLLGGYRNEQFF	TGTGCCAGCAGTCTTCTGGGGGGGTATAGAAATGAGCAGTTCTTC
NA	NA	TRBV7-2	TRBJ2-7	CASSLAGGGRQYF	TGTGCCAGCAGCTTAGCTGGGGGGGGCAGGCAGTACTTC
NA	NA	TRBV3-1/TRBV3-2	TRBJ2-5	CASSQAGLVGAQYF	TGTGCCAGCAGCCAAGCGGGTCTCGTTGGGGCCCAGTACTTC
TRBD1	NA	TRBV27	TRBJ1-2	CASSLSSGSWQGAGYTF	TGTGCCAGCAGTTTATCGAGCGGCAGTTGGCAGGGGGCCGGCTACACCTTC
NA	NA	TRBV9	TRBJ2-7	CASSVGTTGYEQYF	TGTGCCAGCAGCGTCGGGACCACAGGGTACGAGCAGTACTTC
NA	NA	TRBV10-3	TRBJ2-1	CAISGTSGGAHNEQFF	TGTGCCATCAGTGGGACTTCTGGGGGTGCCCACAATGAGCAGTTCTTC
TRBD1	NA	TRBV4-1	TRBJ2-1	CASSQGGTGIYNEQFF	TGCGCCAGCAGCCAAGGAGGGACAGGGATCTACAATGAGCAGTTCTTC
NA	NA	TRBV19	TRBJ1-1	CASSQPGMSYLNTEAFF	TGTGCCAGTAGCCAACCGGGGATGTCATATTTGAACACTGAAGCTTTCTTT
TRBD2	few	TRBV18	TRBJ2-7	CASSPTGTSNYEQYF	TGTGCCAGCTCTCCCACCGGGACTAGCAACTACGAGCAGTACTTC
NA	NA	TRBV30	TRBJ1-2	CAWSPMGALGQYTF	TGTGCCTGGAGTCCCATGGGGGCCCTTGGACAATACACCTTC
NA	NA	TRBV28	TRBJ2-7	CASGLGREQYF	TGTGCCAGCGGACTCGGGCGCGAGCAGTACTTC
NA	few	TRBV24-1	TRBJ1-2	CATSDLDGPAGYTF	TGTGCCACCAGTGATTTAGACGGCCCGGCTGGCTACACCTTC
TRBD1	few	TRBV19	TRBJ1-2	CASSTRTGGEGYTF	TGTGCCAGTAGTACCCGGACAGGGGGCGAAGGCTACACCTTC
TRBD1	once	TRBV28	TRBJ1-5	CASSPGQGGNQPQHF	TGTGCCAGCAGTCCCGGACAGGGAGGCAATCAGCCCCAGCATTTT
TRBD2	NA	TRBV11-2	TRBJ2-3	CASSFIAGGTTDTQYF	TGTGCCAGCAGCTTCATAGCGGGAGGGACCACAGATACGCAGTATTTT
NA	NA	TRBV25-1	TRBJ1-5	CASSDSPGPNQPQHF	TGTGCCAGCAGTGACTCCCCGGGGCCTAATCAGCCCCAGCATTTT
NA	NA	TRBV2	TRBJ2-5	CASSEGQLETQYF	TGTGCCAGCAGTGAAGGACAGCTAGAGACCCAGTACTTC